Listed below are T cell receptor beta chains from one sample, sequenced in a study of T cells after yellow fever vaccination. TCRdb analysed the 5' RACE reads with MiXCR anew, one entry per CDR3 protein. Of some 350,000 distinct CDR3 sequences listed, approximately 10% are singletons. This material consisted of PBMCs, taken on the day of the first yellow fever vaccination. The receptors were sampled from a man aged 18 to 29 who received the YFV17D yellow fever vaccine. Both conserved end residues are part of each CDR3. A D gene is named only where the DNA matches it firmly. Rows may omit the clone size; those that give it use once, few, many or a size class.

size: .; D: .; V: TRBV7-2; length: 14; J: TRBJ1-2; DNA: TGTGCCAGCAGCCATCCCGGACAGAACTATGGCTACACCTTC; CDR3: CASSHPGQNYGYTF
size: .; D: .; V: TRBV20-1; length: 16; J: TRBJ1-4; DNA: TGCAGTGCTAGAAGCGGAGGGGGAGCAACTAATGAAAAACTGTTTTTT; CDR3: CSARSGGGATNEKLFF
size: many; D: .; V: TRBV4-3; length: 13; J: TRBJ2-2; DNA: TGCGCCAGCAGCCAAGGGGGGACCGGGGAGCTGTTTTTT; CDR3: CASSQGGTGELFF
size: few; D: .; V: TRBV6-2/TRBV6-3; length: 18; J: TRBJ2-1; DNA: TGTGCCAGCAGTTACTCTTCCCTACCTTTGGTTGTGAACAATGAGCAGTTCTTC; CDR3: CASSYSSLPLVVNNEQFF
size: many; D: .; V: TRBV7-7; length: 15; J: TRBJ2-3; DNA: TGTGCTAGCAGCTTTCCGGGACACCGCACAGATACGCAGTATTTT; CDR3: CASSFPGHRTDTQYF
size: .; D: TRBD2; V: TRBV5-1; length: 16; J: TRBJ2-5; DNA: TGCGCCAGCAGCAGAGAACTAGCGGGGGGGCCGGGGACCCAGTACTTC; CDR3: CASSRELAGGPGTQYF
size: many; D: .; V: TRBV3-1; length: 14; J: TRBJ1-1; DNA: TGTGCCAGCAGCCCCCCCAACTTATACACTGAAGCTTTCTTT; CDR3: CASSPPNLYTEAFF
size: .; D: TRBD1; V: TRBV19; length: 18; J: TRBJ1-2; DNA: TGTGCCAGTAGTATAGTCGGAGGGACAGGCCCATCCATTTATGGCTACACCTTC; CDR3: CASSIVGGTGPSIYGYTF
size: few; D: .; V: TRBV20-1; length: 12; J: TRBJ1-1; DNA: TGCAGTGCCATGGTCGGGGGGACTGAAGCTTTCTTT; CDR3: CSAMVGGTEAFF
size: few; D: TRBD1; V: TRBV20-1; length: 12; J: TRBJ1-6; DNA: TGCAGTGCCGTGACAGGGGATTCACCCCTCCACTTT; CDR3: CSAVTGDSPLHF
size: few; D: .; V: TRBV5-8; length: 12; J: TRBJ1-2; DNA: TGTGCCAGCAGCCGGGGGTCGTATGGCTACACCTTC; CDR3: CASSRGSYGYTF
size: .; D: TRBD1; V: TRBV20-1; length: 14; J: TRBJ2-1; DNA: TGCAGTGCTAGGGATTATACAGGGGGCAATGAGCAGTTCTTC; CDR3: CSARDYTGGNEQFF
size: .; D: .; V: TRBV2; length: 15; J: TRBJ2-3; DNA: TGTGCCAGCACTCCCACCTGGACACTCACAGATACGCAGTATTTT; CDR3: CASTPTWTLTDTQYF
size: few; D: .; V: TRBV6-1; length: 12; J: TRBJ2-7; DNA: TGTGCCAGCAGGGACGACACCTACGAGCAGTACTTC; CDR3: CASRDDTYEQYF
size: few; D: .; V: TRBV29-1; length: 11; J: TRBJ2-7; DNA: TGCAGCGTTGTTCGGACTTACGAGCAGTACTTC; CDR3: CSVVRTYEQYF